This TCR beta chain came from a study of blood T cell repertoires in COVID-19. V was shortened by 1 base and J by 0 bases, with 10 bases between the two germline ends. Germline CDR1 SGHAT, CDR2 FQNNGV. This CDR3 contains 16 residues. TCRdb's copy holds only in-frame clones and misses some; the assay was immunoSEQ multiplex PCR. The table shows 200,000 to 250,000 clones, with about 83% occurring only once. The J gene is TRBJ1-3, the V gene TRBV11-2, with unresolved D. The source of this sequence is a woman in her forties or fifties who had been exposed to COVID-19. Material for sequencing was PBMCs or T cells enriched from blood (not recorded which). The CDR3 spells CASSLVPGISGNTIYF. As DNA, the CDR3 is TGTGCCAGCAGCTTAGTTCCGGGGATCTCTGGAAACACCATATATTTT.